This T cell receptor beta chain was sequenced during a study of blood T cell repertoires in COVID-19. Study-wide background: T cells, B-cell-depleted T cells, or PBMCs supplied cDNA or gDNA.

Per the germline V gene, CDR1 is LNHDA and CDR2 is SQIVND (reference sequence). V lost 3 bases and J lost 4, with 13 bases in between. There are 15 residues in the CDR3. Measured with immunoSEQ multiplex PCR; TCRdb has only the in-frame clones, and not every one. The table includes about 34,000 clones, over 90% detected once. The chain has TRBV19 and TRBJ2-1, with D perhaps TRBD2 (6 bases). The receptor was derived from a human donor in a cohort sampled during active COVID-19. The sample taken for sequencing was peripheral blood. CDR3 protein: CASSILRDSYNEQFF. The CDR3 DNA reads TGTGCCAGTAGTATCCTCCGGGACTCATACAATGAGCAGTTCTTC.